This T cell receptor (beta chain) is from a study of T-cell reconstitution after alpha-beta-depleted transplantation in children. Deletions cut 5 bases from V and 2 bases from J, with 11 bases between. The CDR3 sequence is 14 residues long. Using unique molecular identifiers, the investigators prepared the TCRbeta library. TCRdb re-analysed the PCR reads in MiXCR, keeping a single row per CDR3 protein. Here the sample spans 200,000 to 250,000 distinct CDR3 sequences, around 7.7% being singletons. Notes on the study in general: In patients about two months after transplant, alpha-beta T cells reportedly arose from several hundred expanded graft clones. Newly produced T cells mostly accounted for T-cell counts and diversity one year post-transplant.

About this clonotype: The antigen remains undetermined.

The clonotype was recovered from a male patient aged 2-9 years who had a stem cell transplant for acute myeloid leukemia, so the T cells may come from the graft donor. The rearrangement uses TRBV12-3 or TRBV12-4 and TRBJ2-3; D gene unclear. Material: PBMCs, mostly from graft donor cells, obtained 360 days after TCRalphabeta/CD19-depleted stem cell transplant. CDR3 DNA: TGTGCCAGCAGTCCTCGGAGAACCACAGATACGCAGTATTTT. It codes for CASSPRRTTDTQYF.